This TCR beta chain was recorded in a study of blood T cells in healthy people across ages. The study's findings and limits: Estimated diversity across one million T cells was deemed an underestimate. Both naive CD4+ cell counts and diversity were greater in long-lived donors than in aged donors.

This clonotype has only a few counts. The target antigen is unknown. A second 7 to 11 cycle PCR used barcoded and J-beta primers. TCRdb re-called the 5' RACE reads through MiXCR, storing one row per CDR3 protein. Among 650,000 to 1,000,000 distinct CDR3 sequences listed, about 34% were seen once. The CDR3 covers 18 residues. Per the germline V gene, CDR1 is LGHNA and CDR2 is YSLEER. The V end lost 2 bases, the J end lost 0 bases, and 14 bases lay between the germline ends. The V call is TRBV4-3, the J call TRBJ2-6; tentatively, D is TRBD1 (7 bases). The sequence derives from a man between 18 and 29 years old in good health. Sequences were obtained from blood. CDR3: CASSQRGTANSGANVLTF. The DNA for the CDR3 is TGCGCCAGCAGCCAACGCGGGACAGCGAACTCTGGGGCCAACGTCCTGACTTTC.